Sequencing of this T cell receptor beta chain was carried out in a study of blood T cell repertoires in COVID-19. Generated by immunoSEQ multiplex PCR, the TCRdb table keeps only in-frame clones and is missing some. The sample lists about 260,000 clones, nearly 90% occurring once. A note on this clone: The sample has other DNA sequences that encode this CDR3 too.

This CDR3 is built from 16 residues. Germline lookup yields CDR1 LNHDA and CDR2 SQIVND (reference sequence). V dropped 3 bases and J dropped 2 bases, with 13 bases sitting between them. The V and J genes are TRBV19 and TRBJ2-2, with D uncertain. This clonotype was obtained from a human donor in a cohort sampled during active COVID-19. The sample was peripheral blood. The CDR3 DNA sequence: TGTGCCAGTAGTATGGCCAGGTACCTTAACACCGGGGAGCTGTTTTTT. This gives the protein CASSMARYLNTGELFF.